A single sample gave rise to the 21 T cell receptor beta chains below, sequenced in a study of blood T cells in healthy people across ages. Alongside a J-beta primer mix, a sample-barcoded 5' primer served in a second PCR lasting roughly 6 to 12 cycles. TCRdb re-called the 5' RACE reads through MiXCR, storing one row per CDR3 protein. The profile shows under 1,100,000 distinct CDR3 sequences, 20% to 25% of them singletons. These data were also filed under a second study, of T cells of mothers and their children.

The sequencing sample was made of blood. All receptors derive from a girl aged 2 to 10 in good health.

The V and J genes are TRBV20-1 and TRBJ1-4; tentatively, D is TRBD1 (5 bases). From germline, CDR1 is DFQATT and CDR2 SNEGSKA (reference sequence). This CDR3 region has 15 residues. Trimming took 3 bases from V and 6 from J, leaving 17 bases between them. This CDR3 is CSARSRGVNDEKLFF. The DNA for the CDR3 is TGCAGTGCTAGGAGTCGGGGGGTTAACGATGAAAAACTGTTTTTT.

A word on this clonotype: A read error may produce the germline difference seen at one junction end. The chain carries TRBV4-2 and TRBJ1-1, with TRBD1 as a possible D gene (5 bases). The CDR3 consists of 17 residues. CDR1 and CDR2 (germline): LGHNA, YNFKEQ. CDR3 amino acids: CASSQDGADTTHTEAFF. DNA for the CDR3: TGTGCCAGCAGCCAAGACGGCGCGGACACCACTCACACAGAAGCTTTCTTT.

This clonotype was observed a few times. This chain uses TRBV20-1 with TRBJ2-5; 8 bases line up with TRBD2. Per germline, CDR1 DFQATT and CDR2 SNEGSKA (reference sequence). The trim removed 1 base at V and 9 bases at J, leaving 13 bases unmatched. This CDR3 comprises 15 residues. The CDR3 here is CSARVPGLGFTAQYF. In DNA form, the CDR3 reads TGCAGTGCTAGAGTCCCGGGACTAGGCTTTACGGCCCAGTACTTC.

The V and J genes are TRBV28 and TRBJ2-7, with D tentatively TRBD1 (6 bases). CDR3 length equals 14 residues. With 7 bases removed from V and 4 bases from J, the gap between germline ends came to 17 bases. CDR1 MDHEN and CDR2 SYDVKM come from the germline V gene. CDR3 protein: CASTPGGGLYEQYF. The CDR3 DNA reads TGTGCCAGCACCCCTGGGGGCGGCCTATACGAGCAGTACTTC.

The chain joins TRBV7-9 to TRBJ2-5, with D perhaps matching TRBD2 (5 bases). CDR3 length equals 15 residues. The ends were cut back, 1 base at V and 5 bases at J, with 14 bases in the middle. CDR1 is SEHNR and CDR2 is FQNEAQ in the germline V gene (reference sequence). The CDR3 reads CASSLVPFRGETQYF. CDR3 coding DNA: TGTGCCAGCAGCTTAGTACCCTTCAGAGGGGAGACCCAGTACTTC.

This rearrangement joins TRBV4-3 to TRBJ2-1, with 9 bases aligning to TRBD2. The ends lost 1 base at V and 0 bases at J; junction bases unmatched: 10. CDR1 is LGHNA, CDR2 YSLEER, per germline. The CDR3 consists of 19 residues. The CDR3 coding sequence is TGCGCCAGCAGCCAAGTTGGCGGGGGGGCGGTCCGCTCCTACAATGAGCAGTTCTTC. It is translated as CASSQVGGGAVRSYNEQFF.

V and J are TRBV28 and TRBJ2-2; unclear D gene. With 2 bases removed from V and 1 base from J, the gap between germline ends came to 5 bases. The V gene's germline CDR1 is MDHEN and CDR2 SYDVKM. The CDR3 has 14 amino acids. The CDR3 region is CASSLPMNTGELFF. The CDR3 DNA reads TGTGCCAGCAGTTTACCGATGAACACCGGGGAGCTGTTTTTT.

As DNA, the CDR3 is TGTGCCAGCAGTCAACGGACTATTAGGTCCTACGAGCAGTACTTC. Translating gives CASSQRTIRSYEQYF. The rearrangement joins TRBV28 to TRBJ2-7; D might be TRBD2 (6 bases). V was shortened by 5 bases and J by 1 base, with 15 bases between the two germline ends. This CDR3 comprises 15 residues. Germline assignment: CDR1 MDHEN and CDR2 SYDVKM.

V usage is TRBV4-1 and J usage is TRBJ2-2; D may be TRBD2 (6 bases). The CDR3 length is 16 residues. V shed 8 bases and J shed 8 bases, with 24 bases lying between them. CDR1 MGHRA and CDR2 YSYEKL come from the germline V gene. The CDR3 DNA is TGCGCCAGCGTACCCACTAGGACGGAGCGGGCGGGGGAGCTGTTTTTT. It translates to CASVPTRTERAGELFF.

V is TRBV4-1 and J is TRBJ1-4, with D hard to call. There are 12 residues in the CDR3. V lost 3 bases, J lost 12 bases, and 11 bases lay in between. Per germline, CDR1 MGHRA and CDR2 YSYEKL. Here the CDR3 DNA reads TGCGCCAGCAGCCATCTGAAGCAAGAACTGTTTTTT. Translation: CASSHLKQELFF.

The V and J genes are TRBV7-9 and TRBJ1-4, with D unclear. The CDR3 has 17 amino acids. Trimming removed 2 bases from V and 3 bases from J, with 16 bases in between. CDR1 and CDR2 from the germline V gene are SEHNR and FQNEAQ (reference sequence). CDR3 coding DNA: TGTGCCAGCAGCTTATCCTGGAGTGGAAGCGCTAATGAAAAACTGTTTTTT. Translated, it gives CASSLSWSGSANEKLFF.

V gene TRBV10-3 combines with J gene TRBJ1-1; D is undetermined. Germline V gene lookup returns CDR1 ENHRY and CDR2 SYGVKD. The CDR3 covers 13 residues. Trimming took off 0 bases at V and 5 bases at J, with 7 bases between the two ends. DNA for the CDR3: TGTGCCATCAGTGAGTCTCATCGGACTGAAGCTTTCTTT. It specifies CAISESHRTEAFF.

This clonotype has more than one count but fewer than ten. This chain links TRBV29-1 with TRBJ2-7, with a weak D call TRBD1 (5 bases). Trimming left V 3 bases short and J 4 bases short, with 7 bases between. The CDR3 contains 11 residues. The germline V gene encodes CDR1 SQVTM and CDR2 ANQGSEA. CDR3 DNA: TGCAGCGTTGAGAAGGGGTACGAGCAGTACTTC. It codes for CSVEKGYEQYF.

The V gene is TRBV5-6, the J gene TRBJ1-2; D unresolved. This CDR3 is 15 amino acids long. The V end was cut by 4 bases, the J end by 4 bases, with 17 bases between. Per germline, CDR1 SGHDT and CDR2 YYEEEE. CDR3: CASSPGSLTFYGYTF. The DNA of the CDR3 is TGTGCCAGCAGCCCCGGGTCACTAACCTTCTATGGCTACACCTTC.

The sample holds a few counts of this clonotype. This chain connects TRBV28 to TRBJ1-6, with 7 bases identical to TRBD1. The germline V gene encodes CDR1 MDHEN and CDR2 SYDVKM. The junction had 4 bases not matched to a gene; V was cut back by 7 bases and J by 4 bases. The CDR3 spans 14 residues. CDR3 residues: CASNKQGYNSPLHF. In DNA, the CDR3 is TGTGCCAGCAATAAACAGGGGTATAATTCACCCCTCCACTTT.

The chain is built from TRBV2 and TRBJ1-1; TRBD1 agrees at 8 bases. Looked up from germline, CDR1 is SNHLY and CDR2 is FYNNEI. CDR3 size: 14 residues. J lost 1 base, V lost 10 bases, and 8 bases had no gene match. This chain's CDR3 is CAIRPGTGNTEAFF. The CDR3 nucleotides read TGTGCCATTCGTCCCGGGACAGGGAACACTGAAGCTTTCTTT.

Only a few counts were recorded for this clonotype. This chain connects TRBV29-1 to TRBJ2-1; TRBD1 or TRBD2 may be the D gene (5 bases each). Per the germline V gene, CDR1 is SQVTM and CDR2 is ANQGSEA. This CDR3 has 13 amino acids. With 8 bases removed from V and 2 bases from J, the gap between germline ends came to 13 bases. In nucleotides, the CDR3 is TGCAGCTCGGCAGGGCGGGCCTACAATGAGCAGTTCTTC. Translating it yields CSSAGRAYNEQFF.

The rearrangement joins TRBV20-1 to TRBJ2-5; 12 bases fit TRBD2. Trimming removed 7 bases from V and 5 bases from J; junction bases left unmatched: 5. This CDR3 contains 13 residues. Germline V gene data show CDR1 as DFQATT and CDR2 as SNEGSKA (reference sequence). For the CDR3, the DNA is TGCAGTGTTACCGGGACTAGCGGGGAGACCCAGTACTTC. Encoded protein: CSVTGTSGETQYF.

This clonotype has a handful of counts. This chain joins TRBV7-2 and TRBJ2-5, with D unresolved. V dropped 5 bases and J dropped 3 bases, with 10 bases sitting between them. The germline V gene has CDR1 SGHTA and CDR2 FQGNSA. The length of the CDR3 is 13 residues. This chain's CDR3 is CASSPIREETQYF. CDR3 nucleotides: TGTGCCAGCAGCCCAATCCGGGAAGAGACCCAGTACTTC.

The table lists this clonotype with a few counts. This rearrangement joins TRBV28 to TRBJ2-6; no definite D call. This CDR3 has 19 residues. Germline CDR1 and CDR2: MDHEN and SYDVKM. The ends were cut back, 4 bases at V and 0 bases at J, with 19 bases in the middle. DNA for the CDR3: TGTGCCAGCAGTTCGCCTGAGATGGCCTATGGCTCTGGGGCCAACGTCCTGACTTTC. It specifies CASSSPEMAYGSGANVLTF.

This rearrangement joins TRBV27 to TRBJ2-1; 10 bases are a match to TRBD2. In germline, CDR1 is MNHEY, CDR2 SMNVEV (reference sequence). The V gene end was trimmed by 6 bases and the J gene end by 5 bases; junction bases not matched to a gene: 7. The CDR3 is made up of 15 amino acids. Written as DNA, the CDR3 is TGTGCCAGCAGCATAGCGGGAGGCATCCACAATGAGCAGTTCTTC. Its translation is CASSIAGGIHNEQFF.